Listed here are 4 T cell receptor beta chains from one sample, sequenced in a study of blood T cell repertoires in COVID-19. Profiling relied on immunoSEQ multiplex PCR, and the TCRdb table lists in-frame clones only, not all of them. The sample shows approximately 110,000 clones, roughly nine tenths of them seen only once. The sample was peripheral blood. The receptors stem from a woman older than 75 with acute or convalescent COVID-19.

This clone has only one observation. This chain links TRBV7-2 with TRBJ2-5, with D perhaps matching TRBD2 (6 bases). Germline assignment: CDR1 SGHTA and CDR2 FQGNSA. The CDR3 extends over 15 amino acids. V shed 5 bases and J shed 2 bases, with 15 bases lying between them. In nucleotides, the CDR3 is TGTGCCAGCAGCCAGGTCGGGGGAGAACAAGAGACCCAGTACTTC. Translating it yields CASSQVGGEQETQYF. Full variable domain (rest looked up from reference TRBV7-2 and TRBJ2-5): GAGVSQSPSNKVTEKGKDVELRCDPISGHTALYWYRQSLGQGLEFLIYFQGNSAPDKSGLPSDRFSAERTGGSVSTLTIQRTQQEDSAVYLCASSQVGGEQETQYFGPGTRLLVL.

Notes on this clone: The sample holds other DNA sequences that translate to the same CDR3. The rearrangement uses TRBV9 and TRBJ1-1, with 7 bases lining up with TRBD1. The CDR3 has 14 residues. The junction had 3 bases not matched to a gene; V was cut back by 2 bases and J by 2 bases. Germline V gives CDR1 SGDLS, CDR2 YYNGEE. The CDR3: CASSVQGGNTEAFF. Here the CDR3 DNA reads TGTGCCAGCAGCGTCCAGGGGGGAAACACTGAAGCTTTCTTT.

This clone came up many times. The chain employs TRBV2 and TRBJ1-2; TRBD1 matches 12 bases. Looked up from germline, CDR1 is SNHLY and CDR2 is FYNNEI. CDR3 length: 16 amino acids. Trimming cost V 3 bases and J 5 bases; bases outside gene matches: 7. CDR3: CASSETGTGGRYGYTF. The CDR3 region has the DNA TGTGCCAGCAGTGAGACCGGGACAGGGGGCAGGTATGGCTACACCTTC.

The chain couples TRBV19 to TRBJ2-2; possibly TRBD2 for D (6 bases). CDR1 LNHDA and CDR2 SQIVND come from the germline V gene (reference sequence). V was pared by 0 bases and J by 7 bases, with 9 bases between. The CDR3 runs 14 residues. CDR3: CASSIEGGIGELFF. The CDR3 DNA follows: TGTGCCAGTAGTATAGAAGGAGGGATCGGGGAGCTGTTTTTT.